The 22 T cell receptor beta chains reported below all come from one sample, sequenced in a study of CD8 T cells in Susac syndrome. Reverse transcription of roughly 0.5 to 1 ug RNA was carried out with random hexamers. In TCRdb, the immunoSEQ multiplex PCR reads were re-called with MiXCR into one record per CDR3 protein. The repertoire consists of about 120,000 distinct CDR3 sequences, with about nine tenths occurring once and the leading ten covering 0.13% to 0.15%. Sequencing used CD4+ T cells from PBMCs. The origin of the receptors is a human donor in good health.

This clonotype was observed once. This rearrangement joins TRBV11-1 to TRBJ2-1, with 8 bases matching TRBD2. Germline CDR1 is SGHAT and CDR2 is FQDESV (reference sequence). V was pared by 1 base and J by 6 bases, with 8 bases of the junction left unmatched. This CDR3 has 16 amino acids. This CDR3 is CASSLGLAGVFNEQFF. CDR3 in DNA: TGTGCCAGCAGCTTAGGCCTAGCGGGCGTCTTCAATGAGCAGTTCTTC.

The chain carries TRBV10-3 and TRBJ2-3; 13 bases match TRBD2. The CDR3 is made up of 13 amino acids. Germline CDR1 and CDR2: ENHRY and SYGVKD. V dropped 8 bases and J dropped 6; count of bases not matched to a gene: 2. The CDR3 loop reads CAIGLAGDDTQYF. CDR3 nucleotides: TGTGCCATCGGACTAGCGGGAGACGATACGCAGTATTTT.

This chain connects TRBV2 to TRBJ1-5; tentatively, D is TRBD1 (5 bases). CDR1 and CDR2 (germline): SNHLY, FYNNEI. This CDR3 comprises 15 residues. Deletions cut 6 bases from V and 8 bases from J, with 20 bases between. The CDR3 region has the DNA TGTGCCAGCAGCACCGACAGCCGCTCCGGGGAGCCCCAGCATTTT. This codes for CASSTDSRSGEPQHF.

The chain combines TRBV5-1 with TRBJ2-5; tentatively, D is TRBD2 (5 bases). The CDR3 is 14 residues long. Trimming stripped 4 bases from V and 6 bases from J, with 16 bases between. CDR1 is SGHRS and CDR2 is YFSETQ in the germline V gene. The DNA for the CDR3 is TGCGCCAGCAGCGACGGACTCTTGGGAAAGACCCAGTACTTC. Encoded protein: CASSDGLLGKTQYF.

The V call is TRBV29-1, the J call TRBJ1-4, with no clear D. With 4 bases removed from V and 0 bases from J, the gap between germline ends came to 9 bases. CDR1 and CDR2 from the germline V gene are SQVTM and ANQGSEA. There are 14 residues in the CDR3. The DNA of the CDR3 is TGCAGCGTTGGTGACGTCGCAACTAATGAAAAACTGTTTTTT. Its protein is CSVGDVATNEKLFF.

This chain connects TRBV30 to TRBJ2-4, with 7 bases aligning to TRBD2. Germline V lookup: CDR1 GTSNPN, CDR2 SVGIG (reference sequence). This CDR3 is built from 16 residues. V dropped 4 bases and J dropped 0; count of bases not matched to a gene: 9. CDR3 residues: CAWTPLAAIAKNIQYF. The CDR3 nucleotides are TGTGCCTGGACGCCTCTAGCGGCTATAGCCAAAAACATTCAGTACTTC.

CDR3 nucleotides: TGCGCCAGCAGCCAAGCCGGAGGGGGGAGTGAAAAACTGTTTTTT. Amino acids: CASSQAGGGSEKLFF. This chain links TRBV4-1 with TRBJ1-4, with D perhaps matching TRBD1 (6 bases). From germline, CDR1 is MGHRA and CDR2 YSYEKL. Trimming removed 1 base at V and 7 bases at J, with 13 bases between. This CDR3 region has 15 residues.

This clonotype was seen just once. The chain couples TRBV20-1 to TRBJ2-7; D may be TRBD2 (5 bases). With 6 bases removed from V and 0 bases from J, the gap between germline ends came to 12 bases. The CDR3 has 13 residues. Germline V gene sequence: CDR1 DFQATT, CDR2 SNEGSKA (reference sequence). DNA of the CDR3: TGCAGTGCCACGGCGGGCCCCTCCTACGAGCAGTACTTC. Protein: CSATAGPSYEQYF.

The V and J genes are TRBV12-3 or TRBV12-4 and TRBJ2-5; D is undetermined. The CDR3 has 11 amino acids. Trimming shortened V by 4 bases and J by 4 bases, and 4 bases separated the two germline ends. The CDR3 DNA reads TGTGCCAGCAGTTCTGGAGAGACCCAGTACTTC. It codes for CASSSGETQYF.

V usage is TRBV7-3 and J usage is TRBJ2-3; 10 bases map to TRBD2. The CDR3 length is 18 residues. Trimming at V came to 5 bases and at J to 6 bases, leaving 17 bases not matched to a gene. The germline CDR1 and CDR2 sequences are SGHTA and FQGTGA. This CDR3 is CASSPRRSASGGGDTQYF. In DNA, the CDR3 is TGTGCCAGCAGCCCCCGGAGATCGGCTAGCGGGGGTGGGGATACGCAGTATTTT.

The gene calls are TRBV20-1 and TRBJ2-1; possibly TRBD1 or TRBD2 for D (5 bases each). This CDR3 comprises 12 residues. The V gene's germline CDR1 is DFQATT and CDR2 SNEGSKA (reference sequence). The CDR3 here is CSIQGELNEQFF. CDR3 DNA sequence: TGCAGCATCCAGGGAGAGCTGAATGAGCAGTTCTTC.

This clonotype came up once. The chain has TRBV29-1 and TRBJ1-4; D unresolved. The CDR3 is 14 amino acids. V was trimmed by 4 bases and J by 8 bases, leaving 17 bases between them. Germline V gives CDR1 SQVTM, CDR2 ANQGSEA. CDR3 protein: CSVAPQVLGEKLFF. The CDR3, as DNA: TGCAGCGTTGCCCCCCAGGTTTTAGGGGAAAAACTGTTTTTT.

The chain links TRBV6-2 or TRBV6-3 to TRBJ2-2, with no clear D. CDR3 length: 14 amino acids. Trimming stripped 2 bases from V and 4 bases from J, with 8 bases between. Germline V gene lookup returns CDR1 MNHEY and CDR2 SVGEGT. The CDR3 DNA is TGTGCCAGCAGTTACCAGGCCGGCACCGGGGAGCTGTTTTTT. Protein product: CASSYQAGTGELFF.

This clonotype was observed once. The rearrangement links TRBV20-1 to TRBJ2-7; maybe TRBD2 (5 bases). CDR1 and CDR2 from the germline V gene are DFQATT and SNEGSKA (reference sequence). The CDR3 has 14 amino acids. Trimming pared 6 bases from V and 0 bases from J, leaving 15 bases between. The CDR3 protein is CSAEGGQTSYEQYF. Here the CDR3 DNA reads TGCAGTGCCGAGGGTGGGCAGACCTCCTACGAGCAGTACTTC.

The chain links TRBV7-3 to TRBJ1-1; no clear D. The germline CDR1 and CDR2 sequences are SGHTA and FQGTGA. This CDR3 has 15 residues. V lost 5 bases, J lost 1 base, and 14 bases lay in between. The CDR3 nucleotides read TGTGCCAGCAGCCCCCGGGAGGGAGAGAACACTGAAGCTTTCTTT. As protein: CASSPREGENTEAFF. Filled out from reference TRBV7-3 and TRBJ1-1, the complete variable domain reads GAGVSQTPSNKVTEKGKYVELRCDPISGHTALYWYRQSLGQGPEFLIYFQGTGAADDSGLPNDRFFAVRPEGSVSTLKIQRTERGDSAVYLCASSPREGENTEAFFGQGTRLTVV.

This clonotype was detected only once. The genes are TRBV20-1 and TRBJ1-1; D possibly corresponds to TRBD1 (5 bases). V was pared by 0 bases and J by 0 bases, with 11 bases between. The CDR3 is made up of 15 amino acids. The germline gives CDR1 DFQATT, CDR2 SNEGSKA (reference sequence). The CDR3 reads CSARDLGGLNTEAFF. The CDR3 region has the DNA TGCAGTGCTAGAGATTTGGGGGGTCTGAACACTGAAGCTTTCTTT.

This clonotype was seen a handful of times. V and J are TRBV7-9 and TRBJ2-1; D remains ambiguous. Between the trimmed V and J ends, which lost 6 bases and 0 bases, there was a span of 12 bases. CDR1 is SEHNR, CDR2 FQNEAQ, per germline (reference sequence). The CDR3 extends over 15 amino acids. In DNA form, the CDR3 reads TGTGCCAGCAGGTCCCCAGAGGTCTCCTACAATGAGCAGTTCTTC. Translation: CASRSPEVSYNEQFF.

The chain combines TRBV30 with TRBJ1-5, with D perhaps TRBD1 (5 bases). CDR1 and CDR2 from the germline V gene are GTSNPN and SVGIG (reference sequence). V was clipped by 0 bases and J by 5 bases, with 20 bases between them. The CDR3 sequence is 17 residues long. The CDR3 bases are TGTGCCTGGAGTGTGGGGGGGATCCTTGAGGAAGATCAGCCCCAGCATTTT. This encodes CAWSVGGILEEDQPQHF.

This clonotype occurred once. This rearrangement joins TRBV4-3 to TRBJ1-1; D call uncertain. Between the trimmed V and J ends, which lost 0 bases and 4 bases, there was a span of 6 bases. This CDR3 spans 13 amino acids. Germline-derived CDR1 and CDR2 are LGHNA and YSLEER. The CDR3 DNA reads TGCGCCAGCAGCCAAGATCTGGTCACTGAAGCTTTCTTT. It is translated as CASSQDLVTEAFF.

This chain joins TRBV5-4 and TRBJ1-1, with TRBD1 as a possible D gene (6 bases). Germline CDR1 SGHNT, CDR2 YYREEE (reference sequence). This CDR3 is 13 amino acids long. V was pared by 1 base and J by 4 bases, with 8 bases between. CDR3 sequence (DNA): TGTGCCAGCAGCTTGAACAGGGTCACTGAAGCTTTCTTT. It specifies CASSLNRVTEAFF.

V usage is TRBV6-5 and J usage is TRBJ2-7; D not resolved. V gave up 10 bases and J gave up 2 bases, with 12 bases separating them. This CDR3 spans 12 amino acids. Germline CDR1 is MNHEY and CDR2 is SVGAGI. CDR3 DNA sequence: TGTGCCACCCTGGGGAATACCTACGAGCAGTACTTC. It is translated as CATLGNTYEQYF.

This clonotype was observed a single time. The chain is built from TRBV11-2 and TRBJ2-7; D may be TRBD2 (7 bases). Looked up from germline, CDR1 is SGHAT and CDR2 is FQNNGV. Trimming shortened V by 6 bases and J by 5 bases, and 20 bases separated the two germline ends. The CDR3 runs to 15 residues. Here the CDR3 DNA reads TGTGCCAGCAGGACCCTAGGGGGGGCTTTCCACGAGCAGTACTTC. Translation: CASRTLGGAFHEQYF.